The 5 T cell receptor beta chains presented below share a single source sample, sequenced in a study of T cells in Graves' hyperthyroidism and ophthalmopathy (dated by TCRdb to the late 2010s). The method behind the library was multiplex PCR. Sequencer: Illumina HiSeq 2000. The TCR beta CDR3 regions were amplified from the RNA transcripts. The first round of RT-PCR for the TCR CDR3 was performed with the HTBI primer set and the Qiagen OneStep RT-PCR kit. Using fastp at Q25 and MiXCR, TCRdb reprocessed the public reads and kept productive beta chains. A single entry per CDR3 protein holds the most common genes and DNA from its merged rows. The sample contains around 440,000 distinct CDR3 sequences, about 15% of them found a single time. In total, the top ten clones hold approximately 7.5% of the sample. The sequenced material came from blood. These receptors were obtained from a woman aged 18-30 years with Graves' hyperthyroidism.

This clonotype was seen many times. The chain links TRBV20-1 to TRBJ2-1, with TRBD1 matching over 8 bases. With 1 base clipped from V and 0 bases from J, the junction kept 5 bases outside the gene matches. The CDR3 is 16 amino acids. Germline assignment: CDR1 DFQATT and CDR2 SNEGSKA (reference sequence). Written as DNA, the CDR3 is TGCAGTGCTAGAGTTCAGGGGGCGAGCTCCTACAATGAGCAGTTCTTC. The encoded protein is CSARVQGASSYNEQFF.

This clonotype was seen at least ten times. This chain joins TRBV20-1 and TRBJ2-3; unclear D gene. The length of the CDR3 is 11 residues. Per the germline V gene, CDR1 is DFQATT and CDR2 is SNEGSKA (reference sequence). Trimming took off 0 bases at V and 6 bases at J, with 4 bases between the two ends. CDR3 sequence: CSAREVDTQYF. CDR3 DNA sequence: TGCAGTGCTAGAGAAGTGGATACGCAGTATTTT.

This clonotype was seen a handful of times. The V and J genes are TRBV4-1 and TRBJ1-2; weak D call: TRBD1 (5 bases). There are 14 residues in the CDR3. Germline V gene sequence: CDR1 MGHRA, CDR2 YSYEKL. Trimming shortened V by 3 bases and J by 6 bases, and 14 bases separated the two germline ends. The chain's CDR3 is CASSHKGERNGYTF. The CDR3 region has the DNA TGCGCCAGCAGCCATAAAGGGGAGCGTAATGGCTACACCTTC.

At least ten counts were recorded for this clonotype. J is TRBJ2-5 and V is TRBV6-1, with D perhaps matching TRBD1 or TRBD2 (5 bases each). V was cut by 6 bases and J by 6 bases, with 14 bases left in between. This CDR3 spans 13 amino acids. Germline V lookup: CDR1 MNHNS, CDR2 SASEGT. CDR3 in DNA: TGTGCCAGCAGGGGACGGAACAAGCAGACCCAGTACTTC. Translation: CASRGRNKQTQYF.

This clonotype was recorded at least ten times. The rearrangement uses TRBV5-5 and TRBJ1-5; D unclear. V was cut by 2 bases and J by 4 bases, with 13 bases left in between. CDR3 size: 15 residues. Germline V gene data show CDR1 as SGHKS and CDR2 as YYEKEE (reference sequence). DNA for the CDR3: TGTGCCAGCAGCTTATCGGGGTCGGATAATCAGCCCCAGCATTTT. Translation: CASSLSGSDNQPQHF.